A selection of T cell receptor beta chains follows, all from one sample in a study of blood T cells in healthy people across ages. TCRdb re-derived calls from the 5' RACE reads in MiXCR, one entry per CDR3 protein. The data show about 670,000 distinct CDR3 sequences, about 50% seen once. Sequencing was performed on blood. These receptor sequences come from a woman aged 80 or older in good health. The CDR3 runs from the conserved cysteine through the conserved F or W. Fields, in order: D gene, clone size, J gene, V gene, CDR3 DNA, CDR3 protein. D genes are given only for firm matches. A row's size may be missing; if present it is once, few, many or a size class.

d_call: NA
clone_size: NA
j_call: TRBJ1-5
v_call: TRBV24-1
cdr3_nt: TGTGCCACCAGTGATTCAGAGAATCAGCCTCAGCATTTT
cdr3_aa: CATSDSENQPQHF

d_call: NA
clone_size: many
j_call: TRBJ1-6
v_call: TRBV3-1
cdr3_nt: TGTGCCAGCAGCCAAGATTTTCCGGGACCCCTCCACTTT
cdr3_aa: CASSQDFPGPLHF

d_call: TRBD1
clone_size: NA
j_call: TRBJ2-1
v_call: TRBV18
cdr3_nt: TGTGCCAGCTCAAAAGACAGGGATAGAGAGCAGTTCTTC
cdr3_aa: CASSKDRDREQFF

d_call: NA
clone_size: many
j_call: TRBJ2-1
v_call: TRBV9
cdr3_nt: TGTGCCAGCAGCGAGGACGACACGGCCGGGAACAATGAGCAGTTCTTC
cdr3_aa: CASSEDDTAGNNEQFF

d_call: TRBD2
clone_size: NA
j_call: TRBJ2-5
v_call: TRBV28
cdr3_nt: TGTGCCAGCAGCACTCTCGGGACTAGATTTGCGTACTTC
cdr3_aa: CASSTLGTRFAYF

d_call: TRBD1
clone_size: few
j_call: TRBJ2-3
v_call: TRBV5-1
cdr3_nt: TGCGCCAGCAGGCAGGGGGCGATGATCACAGATACGCAGTATTTT
cdr3_aa: CASRQGAMITDTQYF

d_call: TRBD1
clone_size: NA
j_call: TRBJ2-5
v_call: TRBV18
cdr3_nt: TGTGCCAGCTCGCATGGGACAGGCCAAGAGACCCAGTACTTC
cdr3_aa: CASSHGTGQETQYF

d_call: NA
clone_size: few
j_call: TRBJ2-2
v_call: TRBV5-1
cdr3_nt: TGCGCCAGCAGCTTGCAGGGCCAGGGCGGGGAGCTGTTTTTT
cdr3_aa: CASSLQGQGGELFF

d_call: TRBD2
clone_size: few
j_call: TRBJ2-7
v_call: TRBV20-1
cdr3_nt: TGCAGTGCTGACGCGGGAGGGCCCCACGAGCAGTACTTC
cdr3_aa: CSADAGGPHEQYF

d_call: NA
clone_size: NA
j_call: TRBJ2-1
v_call: TRBV15
cdr3_nt: TGTGCCACCAGCAGATCCTCGGGGAACTATCACAATGAGCAGTTCTTC
cdr3_aa: CATSRSSGNYHNEQFF

d_call: NA
clone_size: few
j_call: TRBJ1-2
v_call: TRBV7-6
cdr3_nt: TGTGCCAGCAGCGCCTACAGGGTCTCTGGCTACACCTTC
cdr3_aa: CASSAYRVSGYTF

d_call: TRBD1
clone_size: NA
j_call: TRBJ2-7
v_call: TRBV30
cdr3_nt: TGTGCCTGGAGTTACGGGACAGACTTCTCCTACGAGCAGTACTTC
cdr3_aa: CAWSYGTDFSYEQYF

d_call: NA
clone_size: NA
j_call: TRBJ1-1
v_call: TRBV25-1
cdr3_nt: TGTGCCAGCAGTGAAGCGGGGGGCATGACAACTGAAGCTTTCTTT
cdr3_aa: CASSEAGGMTTEAFF

d_call: TRBD1
clone_size: NA
j_call: TRBJ2-3
v_call: TRBV18
cdr3_nt: TGTGCCAGCTCACCAAATCCGGGACAGGGTGTAGCAGATACGCAGTATTTT
cdr3_aa: CASSPNPGQGVADTQYF